This TCR beta chain derives from a study of shared clonotypes between healthy human individuals. This CDR3 contains 16 residues. Trimming stripped 0 bases from V and 2 bases from J, with 10 bases between. CDR1 is LGHNA, CDR2 YSLEER, per germline. Study-level points and caveats: Generation probabilities were higher for clonotypes shared across all four sorted-subset donors than for unshared ones.

Produced via immunoSEQ multiplex PCR; TCRdb's table is partial and in-frame only. The table lists millions of clones, around 94% of them singletons. Concerning this clone: The antigen is undetermined.

Study donors comprised healthy, HIV-negative adults devoid of recent acute infection or vaccination. The rearrangement joins TRBV4-3 to TRBJ1-4; D unclear. Sequencing was carried out using naive CD4+ T cells sorted from blood. Subset here: CD45RA+ positively selected. This TCR derives from a man aged 18-30 years in good health. The CDR3 DNA is TGCGCCAGCAGCCAAGATCACAGTGGGACTAATGAAAAACTGTTTTTT. This gives the protein CASSQDHSGTNEKLFF.